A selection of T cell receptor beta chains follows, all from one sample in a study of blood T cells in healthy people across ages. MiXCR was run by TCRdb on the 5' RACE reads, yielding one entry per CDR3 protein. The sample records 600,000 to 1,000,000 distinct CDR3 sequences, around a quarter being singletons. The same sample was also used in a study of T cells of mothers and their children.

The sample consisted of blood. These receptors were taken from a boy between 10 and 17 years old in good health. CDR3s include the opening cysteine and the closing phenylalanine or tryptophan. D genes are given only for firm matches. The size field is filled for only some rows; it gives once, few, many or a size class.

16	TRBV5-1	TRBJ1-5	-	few	CASSLEPGTSNQPQHF	TGCGCCAGCAGCTTGGAACCGGGTACCAGCAATCAGCCCCAGCATTTT
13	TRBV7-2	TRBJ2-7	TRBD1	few	CASSDRGSYEQYF	TGTGCCAGCAGTGACAGGGGGAGCTACGAGCAGTACTTC
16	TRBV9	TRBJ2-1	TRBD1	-	CASSPMGDSPYNGQFF	TGTGCCAGCAGCCCAATGGGGGACAGCCCCTACAATGGGCAGTTCTTC
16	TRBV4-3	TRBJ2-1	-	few	CASSQGTATLYNEQFF	TGCGCCAGCAGCCAAGGGACAGCAACATTATACAATGAGCAGTTCTTC
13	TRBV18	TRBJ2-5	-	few	CASSPPSRGEQYF	TGTGCCAGCTCACCACCGAGTAGGGGAGAGCAGTACTTC
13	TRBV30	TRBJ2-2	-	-	CAWRQGTSGELFF	TGTGCCTGGAGGCAGGGGACATCCGGGGAGCTGTTTTTT
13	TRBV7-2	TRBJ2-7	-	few	CASSLTGSHEQYF	TGTGCCAGCAGCTTAACGGGTTCCCACGAGCAGTACTTC
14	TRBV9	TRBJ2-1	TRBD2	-	CAGSGGLADNEQFF	TGTGCCGGCAGCGGCGGACTAGCGGACAATGAGCAGTTCTTC
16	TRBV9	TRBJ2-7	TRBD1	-	CASSRNRDSDSYEQYF	TGTGCCAGCAGCCGAAATCGGGACAGCGACTCCTACGAGCAGTACTTC
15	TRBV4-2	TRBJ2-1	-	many	CASSQAYTSPTEQFF	TGTGCCAGCAGCCAGGCGTATACTAGTCCGACCGAGCAGTTCTTC
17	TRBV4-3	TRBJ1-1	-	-	CASSQDRSETVTTEAFF	TGCGCCAGCAGCCAAGATCGATCAGAGACAGTCACCACTGAAGCTTTCTTT
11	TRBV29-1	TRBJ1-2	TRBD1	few	CTLDRDYGYTF	TGCACCCTCGACAGGGACTATGGCTACACCTTC
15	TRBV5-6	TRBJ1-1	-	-	CASSLDAGAVTEAFF	TGTGCCAGCAGCTTGGACGCGGGGGCGGTCACTGAAGCTTTCTTT
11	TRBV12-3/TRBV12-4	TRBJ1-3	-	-	CASSPGHTIYF	TGTGCCAGCAGTCCGGGGCACACCATATATTTT
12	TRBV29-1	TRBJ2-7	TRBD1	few	CSVDMGQHEQYF	TGCAGCGTTGACATGGGACAGCACGAGCAGTACTTC
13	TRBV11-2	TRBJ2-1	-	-	CASSLIKGNEQFF	TGTGCCAGCAGCTTAATAAAAGGGAATGAGCAGTTCTTC
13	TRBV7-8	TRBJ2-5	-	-	CASSLTVGETQYF	TGTGCCAGCAGCTTAACAGTAGGAGAGACCCAGTACTTC
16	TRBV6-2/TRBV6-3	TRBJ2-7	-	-	CASSYDGGLPSYEQYF	TGTGCCAGCAGTTACGACGGAGGGCTCCCTTCCTACGAGCAGTACTTC
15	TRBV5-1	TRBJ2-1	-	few	CASSFETRSYNEQFF	TGCGCCAGCAGCTTTGAGACTCGCTCCTACAATGAGCAGTTCTTC
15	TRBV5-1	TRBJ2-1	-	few	CASSFAEPSYNEQFF	TGCGCCAGCAGCTTCGCAGAGCCATCCTACAATGAGCAGTTCTTC
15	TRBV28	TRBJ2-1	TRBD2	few	CASSLLAGGLNEQFF	TGTGCCAGCAGTTTACTAGCGGGGGGGCTCAATGAGCAGTTCTTC
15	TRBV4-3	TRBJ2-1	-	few	CASSQLLGEYNEQFF	TGCGCCAGCAGCCAGCTGCTTGGCGAGTACAATGAGCAGTTCTTC
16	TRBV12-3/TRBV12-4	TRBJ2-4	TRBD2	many	CASSLRGRDAKNIQYF	TGTGCCAGCAGTTTGCGCGGGAGAGATGCCAAAAACATTCAGTACTTC
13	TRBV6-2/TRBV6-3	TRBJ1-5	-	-	CASRPGTEQPQHF	TGTGCCAGCAGGCCCGGCACCGAGCAGCCCCAGCATTTT
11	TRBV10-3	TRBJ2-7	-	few	CAISELYEQYF	TGTGCCATCAGTGAGTTGTATGAGCAGTACTTC
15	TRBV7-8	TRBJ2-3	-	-	CASSLSGGRTDTRYF	TGTGCCAGCAGCTTATCCGGGGGTCGCACAGATACGCGGTATTTT
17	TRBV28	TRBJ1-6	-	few	CASSSRPGASYNSPLHF	TGTGCCAGCAGTTCGAGACCGGGGGCCTCCTATAATTCACCCCTCCACTTT
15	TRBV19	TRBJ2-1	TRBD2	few	CASSILLASNNEQFF	TGTGCCAGTAGTATTTTACTAGCGTCGAACAATGAGCAGTTCTTC
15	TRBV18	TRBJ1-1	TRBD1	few	CASSPSTGGNTEAFF	TGTGCCAGCTCGCCATCGACAGGGGGGAACACTGAAGCTTTCTTT
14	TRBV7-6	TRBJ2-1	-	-	CASSLVGAGNEQFF	TGTGCCAGCAGCTTAGTCGGGGCCGGGAATGAGCAGTTCTTC
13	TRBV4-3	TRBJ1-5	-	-	CASSISLGQPQHF	TGCGCCAGCAGCATAAGTCTGGGTCAGCCCCAGCATTTT
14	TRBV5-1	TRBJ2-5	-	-	CASSLVPPVETQYF	TGCGCCAGCAGCTTGGTCCCACCCGTCGAGACCCAGTACTTC
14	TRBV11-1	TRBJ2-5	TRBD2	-	CASSLLAGDETQYF	TGTGCCAGCAGCCTACTAGCGGGGGACGAGACCCAGTACTTC
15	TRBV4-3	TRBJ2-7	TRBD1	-	CASSQGTGGSNEQYF	TGCGCCAGCAGCCAAGGGACAGGGGGCAGCAACGAGCAGTACTTC
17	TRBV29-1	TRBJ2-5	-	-	CSVEETGRQLIPETQYF	TGCAGCGTTGAAGAAACTGGTCGTCAGCTAATCCCAGAGACCCAGTACTTC
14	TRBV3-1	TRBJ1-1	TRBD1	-	CASSHPGQGTEAFF	TGTGCCAGCAGCCACCCGGGACAGGGAACTGAAGCTTTCTTT
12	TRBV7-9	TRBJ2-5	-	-	CASSGDHETQYF	TGTGCCAGCAGCGGCGACCACGAGACCCAGTACTTC
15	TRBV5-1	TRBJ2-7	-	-	CASSKTGSGHYEQYF	TGCGCCAGCAGCAAAACCGGCTCAGGGCACTACGAGCAGTACTTC
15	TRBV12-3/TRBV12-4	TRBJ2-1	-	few	CASRLGGGMPNEQFF	TGTGCCAGCAGGTTAGGAGGGGGGATGCCCAATGAGCAGTTCTTC
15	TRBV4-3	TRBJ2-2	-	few	CASSQAVAMTGELFF	TGCGCCAGCAGCCAAGCGGTGGCGATGACCGGGGAGCTGTTTTTT
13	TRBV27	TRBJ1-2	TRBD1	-	CASGQGAGYGYTF	TGTGCCAGCGGACAGGGGGCTGGGTATGGCTACACCTTC
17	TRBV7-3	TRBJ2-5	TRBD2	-	CASSLIGASGGQETQYF	TGTGCCAGCAGCTTAATCGGGGCTAGCGGGGGGCAAGAGACCCAGTACTTC
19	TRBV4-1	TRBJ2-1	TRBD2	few	CASSQEPATLAGGYNEQFF	TGCGCCAGCAGCCAGGAACCGGCAACACTAGCGGGAGGATACAATGAGCAGTTCTTC
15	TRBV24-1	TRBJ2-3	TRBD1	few	CATSRTGDSTDTQYF	TGTGCCACCAGCCGGACAGGGGATTCCACAGATACGCAGTATTTT
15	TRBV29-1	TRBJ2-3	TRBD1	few	CSVDLDRGSTDTQYF	TGCAGCGTTGACCTAGACAGGGGGTCGACAGATACACAGTATTTT
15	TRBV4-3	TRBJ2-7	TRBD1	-	CASSLNWDRGYEQYF	TGCGCCAGCAGCCTAAACTGGGACAGGGGTTACGAGCAGTACTTC
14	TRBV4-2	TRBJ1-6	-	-	CASSQDSSGSPLHF	TGTGCCAGCAGCCAAGATTCATCAGGTTCACCCCTCCACTTT
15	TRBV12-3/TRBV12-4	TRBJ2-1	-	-	CASRETGTPYNEQFF	TGTGCCAGCAGGGAGACCGGGACACCATACAATGAGCAGTTCTTC
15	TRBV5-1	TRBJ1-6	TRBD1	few	CASSSGQATHPPLHF	TGCGCCAGCAGTAGCGGACAGGCTACCCATCCACCCCTCCACTTT
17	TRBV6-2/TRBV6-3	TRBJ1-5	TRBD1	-	CASSTRLTDRDNQPQHF	TGTGCCAGCAGCACACGCTTGACTGACAGGGACAATCAGCCCCAGCATTTT
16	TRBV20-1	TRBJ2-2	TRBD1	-	CSAPDRVRVNTGELFF	TGCAGTGCTCCAGACAGGGTGCGGGTGAACACCGGGGAGCTGTTTTTT
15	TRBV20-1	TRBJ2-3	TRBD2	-	CSATTSGTSTDTQYF	TGCAGTGCCACGACTAGCGGAACTAGCACAGATACGCAGTATTTT
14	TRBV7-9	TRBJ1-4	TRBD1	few	CASSLVAGGQRLFF	TGTGCCAGCAGCTTAGTAGCAGGGGGCCAGCGCCTGTTTTTT
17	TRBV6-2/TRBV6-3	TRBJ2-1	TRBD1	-	CASSIRQGALSYNEQFF	TGTGCCAGCAGCATTCGACAGGGGGCTCTCTCCTACAATGAGCAGTTCTTC
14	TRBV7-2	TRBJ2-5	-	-	CASSFTGRLETQYF	TGTGCCAGCAGCTTCACAGGGAGGTTGGAGACCCAGTACTTC
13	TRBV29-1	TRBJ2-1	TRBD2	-	CSVREGLYNEQFF	TGCAGCGTGAGGGAGGGGCTATACAATGAGCAGTTCTTC